The 7 T cell receptor beta chains given below trace back to one sample, sequenced in a study of cytomegalovirus exposure and HLA in healthy donors (dated by TCRdb to 2017 to 2019). Libraries were constructed by the immunoSEQ multiplex PCR assay. For the multiplex PCR, a mixture combining 60 forward primers for TCR Vbeta segments and 13 reverse primers for TCR Jbeta segments was used. Sourced from immuneACCESS, this table was stored by TCRdb with only in-frame sequences that have V and J called. A share of the clones is absent; for the studies checked, an unresolved V gene accounts for under half, and the remainder has no known explanation. This sample lists about 150,000 clones; over 70% were detected once. 7% of the sample goes to the ten largest clones. Sequencing input: PBMCs. These TCRs come from a woman between 35 and 50 years old in good health and CMV-seropositive.

This chain links TRBV29-1 with TRBJ1-2; TRBD1 matches at 7 bases. Trimming took 3 bases from V and 0 from J; bases not matched to a gene: 7. This CDR3 is 15 amino acids long. The germline V gene has CDR1 SQVTM and CDR2 ANQGSEA. For the CDR3, the DNA is TGCAGCGTTGATTGGCAGGGGGGCGCTAACTATGGCTACACCTTC. This codes for CSVDWQGGANYGYTF. The full variable domain, its missing parts supplied by reference TRBV29-1 and TRBJ1-2, is SAVISQKPSRDICQRGTSLTIQCQVDSQVTMMFWYRQQPGQSLTLIATANQGSEATYESGFVIDKFPISRPNLTFSTLTVSNMSPEDSSIYLCSVDWQGGANYGYTFGSGTRLTVV.

In this sample, this clone turned up a few times. The chain joins TRBV12-5 to TRBJ1-2, with D perhaps matching TRBD1 (5 bases). This CDR3 region has 12 residues. CDR1 LGHNT and CDR2 FRNRAP come from the germline V gene. Between the trimmed V and J ends, which lost 5 bases and 6 bases, there was a span of 10 bases. The CDR3 protein is CASGLLRDGYTF. For the CDR3, the DNA is TGTGCTAGTGGTCTCCTCAGGGATGGCTACACCTTC.

The chain uses TRBV19 and TRBJ2-5; D perhaps matches TRBD2 (6 bases). The CDR3 is 13 residues long. V was clipped by 6 bases and J by 5 bases, with 13 bases between them. Germline assignment: CDR1 LNHDA and CDR2 SQIVND (reference sequence). In DNA, the CDR3 is TGTGCCAGTAGGCGTACAGGAGGGGAGACCCAGTACTTC. Amino acid sequence: CASRRTGGETQYF.

V gene TRBV7-2 combines with J gene TRBJ2-7; D ambiguous. Germline-derived CDR1 and CDR2 are SGHTA and FQGNSA. The CDR3 sequence is 12 residues long. V was trimmed by 5 bases and J by 4 bases, leaving 9 bases between them. The CDR3 bases are TGTGCCAGCAGCCCGAGTCGATACGAGCAGTACTTC. This sequence encodes CASSPSRYEQYF. Full variable domain (remainder filled in from reference TRBV7-2 and TRBJ2-7): GAGVSQSPSNKVTEKGKDVELRCDPISGHTALYWYRQSLGQGLEFLIYFQGNSAPDKSGLPSDRFSAERTGGSVSTLTIQRTQQEDSAVYLCASSPSRYEQYFGPGTRLTVT.

With regard to this clone: This specimen includes other DNA sequences encoding the same CDR3. The chain links TRBV7-2 to TRBJ2-5; 8 bases line up with TRBD2. The CDR3 loop spans 13 amino acids. CDR1 and CDR2 from the germline V gene are SGHTA and FQGNSA. J lost 4 bases, V lost 5 bases, and 3 bases had no gene match. The CDR3 bases are TGTGCCAGCAGCCCAGGACTAGCAGAGACCCAGTACTTC. Encoded protein: CASSPGLAETQYF.

This clone was recorded once. The V call is TRBV11-1, the J call TRBJ2-5, with 12 bases aligning to TRBD2. There are 17 residues in the CDR3. V lost 8 bases, J lost 9 bases, and 19 bases stayed unmatched. The germline V gene encodes CDR1 SGHAT and CDR2 FQDESV (reference sequence). The CDR3 DNA is TGTGCCAGCGAGGGCGGACGCAGACTAGCGGGGGCCTCCTCCCAGTACTTC. This gives the protein CASEGGRRLAGASSQYF.

The chain carries TRBV9 and TRBJ1-2, with D possibly being TRBD1 (5 bases). V was pared by 2 bases and J by 6 bases, with 14 bases between. In germline, CDR1 is SGDLS, CDR2 YYNGEE. This CDR3 is built from 14 residues. The CDR3 DNA is TGTGCCAGCAGCGTGGAGGGGCCGGGGCATGGCTACACCTTC. Translated: CASSVEGPGHGYTF. Complete variable domain (other parts from reference TRBV9 and TRBJ1-2): DSGVTQTPKHLITATGQRVTLRCSPRSGDLSVYWYQQSLDQGLQFLIQYYNGEERAKGNILERFSAQQFPDLHSELNLSSLELGDSALYFCASSVEGPGHGYTFGSGTRLTVV.